This passage covers 6 T cell receptor beta chains from one sample sequenced in a study of siplizumab effects on memory and regulatory T cells (dated by TCRdb to the late 2010s). Libraries were constructed by the immunoSEQ multiplex PCR assay. What TCRdb holds here is the immuneACCESS table cut down to in-frame rearrangements. Part of the clones is not present; checked against another copy, under half of the missing clones reflect an unresolved V gene, and the others are unexplained. The sample table lists roughly 110,000 clones, roughly 93% of them with a count of one. The ten largest clones add up to over 0.15% of the sample. The sequencing sample was made of non-Treg CD4+ T cells sorted from blood. Taken with the paper, the label for cell subset or site translates to: FACS-sorted unstimulated CD4+ non-regulatory T cells. The receptors stem from a human donor in good health.

The genes are TRBV2 and TRBJ2-7; a weak D match, TRBD1 (6 bases). V was pared by 4 bases and J by 6 bases, with 13 bases between. Looked up from germline, CDR1 is SNHLY and CDR2 is FYNNEI. The CDR3 is 13 amino acids. The CDR3 region is CASSGRGMSEQYF. As DNA, the CDR3 is TGTGCCAGCAGTGGCAGGGGAATGAGCGAGCAGTACTTC.

The V gene is TRBV10-3, the J gene TRBJ1-1; D call uncertain. Between the trimmed V and J ends, which lost 10 bases and 1 base, there was a span of 10 bases. The CDR3 is 12 residues long. Germline V gives CDR1 ENHRY, CDR2 SYGVKD. The CDR3 DNA sequence: TGTGCCACCCGGGAAGGGAACACTGAAGCTTTCTTT. Translation: CATREGNTEAFF.

The V call is TRBV19, the J call TRBJ1-2; unclear D gene. This CDR3 has 13 amino acids. V was pared by 6 bases and J by 5 bases, with 13 bases between. The germline V gene has CDR1 LNHDA and CDR2 SQIVND (reference sequence). CDR3 DNA sequence: TGTGCCAGTAGCCCCGACGGATTTTATGGCTACACCTTC. Its translation: CASSPDGFYGYTF.

A few counts support this clone. The chain has TRBV4-1 and TRBJ1-2; D perhaps matches TRBD1 (5 bases). The CDR3 contains 13 residues. In germline, CDR1 is MGHRA, CDR2 YSYEKL. V was clipped by 3 bases and J by 3 bases, with 8 bases between them. The CDR3 reads CASSHGGDYGYTF. For the CDR3, the DNA is TGCGCCAGCAGCCACGGGGGGGACTATGGCTACACCTTC.

The chain recombines TRBV28 with TRBJ1-3; TRBD1 is a possible D gene (5 bases). Germline V gene lookup returns CDR1 MDHEN and CDR2 SYDVKM. The V gene lost 5 bases and the J gene lost 6 bases, with 14 bases spanning the gap. The CDR3 consists of 14 residues. DNA for the CDR3: TGTGCCAGCAGTCCCTGGGACGGATTAAACACCATATATTTT. Protein sequence: CASSPWDGLNTIYF.

The chain employs TRBV19 and TRBJ2-6; 7 bases are shared with TRBD1. This CDR3 has 18 amino acids. The germline V gene has CDR1 LNHDA and CDR2 SQIVND (reference sequence). V shed 4 bases and J 1 base; nucleotides not matched to a gene: 10. CDR3 bases: TGTGCCAGTAGTAAGAAAGCAGGGGACAGTTCTGGGGCCAACGTCCTGACTTTC. Encoded protein: CASSKKAGDSSGANVLTF.